The clone carrying this T cell receptor (beta chain) was detected ten times or more. Its antigen is currently unknown. The data belong to a study of Ad26.COV2.S vaccination and SARS-CoV-2 variants. In the study overall: By the intramuscular route, Ad26.COV2.S was given once, or twice 56 days apart.

Treatment in this sample: some 19 received Ad26.COV2.S at low or high dose, single or two shots; about 5 received placebo; per-sample allocation not given. Day 63 after the first vaccine or placebo injection was the time point for sampling. Deletions cut 0 bases from V and 6 bases from J, with 8 bases between. Germline V gene data show CDR1 as GTSNPN and CDR2 as SVGIG (reference sequence). The CDR3 contains 13 residues. Produced via immunoSEQ multiplex PCR; TCRdb's table is partial and in-frame only. The repertoire holds about 400,000 clones, more than 75% seen once, with less than 4.5% in the top ten. The study, taken as a whole, reports: Breadth measured for non-spike TCRs was similar across vaccine and placebo recipients. Substantial post-vaccination breadth of spike-specific CD8+ and CD4+ T cell responses was reported.

The clonotype was recovered from a person between 18 and 65 years old who received the Ad26.COV2.S COVID-19 vaccine or a placebo. The chain combines TRBV30 with TRBJ2-2, with D tentatively TRBD2 (5 bases). The material sequenced was peripheral blood, taken in a trial of Ad26.COV2.S vaccine versus placebo. As DNA, the CDR3 is TGTGCCTGGAGTGTAACGGAGGCCGGGGAGCTGTTTTTT. As protein: CAWSVTEAGELFF. Complete variable domain (other parts from reference TRBV30 and TRBJ2-2): SQTIHQWPATLVQPVGSPLSLECTVEGTSNPNLYWYRQAAGRGLQLLFYSVGIGQISSEVPQNLSASRPQDRQFILSSKKLLLSDSGFYLCAWSVTEAGELFFGEGSRLTVL.